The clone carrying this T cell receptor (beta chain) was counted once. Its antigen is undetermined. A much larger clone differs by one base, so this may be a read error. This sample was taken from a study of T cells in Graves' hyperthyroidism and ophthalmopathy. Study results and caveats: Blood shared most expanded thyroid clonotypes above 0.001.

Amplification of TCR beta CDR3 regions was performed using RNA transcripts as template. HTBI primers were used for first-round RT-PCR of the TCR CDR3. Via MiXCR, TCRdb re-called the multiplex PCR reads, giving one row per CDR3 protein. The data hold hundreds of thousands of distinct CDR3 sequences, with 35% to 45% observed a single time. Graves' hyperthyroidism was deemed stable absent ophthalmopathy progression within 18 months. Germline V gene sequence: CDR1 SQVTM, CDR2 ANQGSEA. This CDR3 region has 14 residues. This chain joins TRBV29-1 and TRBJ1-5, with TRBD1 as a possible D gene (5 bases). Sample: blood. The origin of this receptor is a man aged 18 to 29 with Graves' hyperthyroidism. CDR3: CSVESGPSNQPQRF. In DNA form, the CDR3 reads TGCAGCGTTGAATCGGGGCCGAGCAATCAGCCCCAGCGTTTT.